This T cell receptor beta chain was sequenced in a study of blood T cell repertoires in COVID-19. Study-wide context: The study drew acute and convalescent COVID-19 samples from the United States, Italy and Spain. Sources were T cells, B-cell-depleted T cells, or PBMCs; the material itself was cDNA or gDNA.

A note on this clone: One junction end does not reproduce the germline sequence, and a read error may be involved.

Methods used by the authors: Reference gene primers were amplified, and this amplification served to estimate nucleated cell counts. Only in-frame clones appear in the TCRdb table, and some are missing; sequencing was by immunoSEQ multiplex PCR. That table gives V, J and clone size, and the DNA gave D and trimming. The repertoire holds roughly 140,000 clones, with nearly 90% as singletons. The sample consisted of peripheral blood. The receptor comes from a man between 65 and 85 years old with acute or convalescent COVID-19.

CDR3 loop: CASSLAPIAGGPAIF. Here the CDR3 DNA reads TGTGCCAGCAGCTTAGCCCCGATAGCGGGGGGGCCAGCGATCTTC. The chain employs TRBV7-9 and TRBJ2-1, with TRBD2 matching 11 bases. Germline values: CDR1 SEHNR, CDR2 FQNEAQ (reference sequence). This CDR3 has 15 amino acids.